This T cell receptor beta chain came from a study of siplizumab effects on memory and regulatory T cells. A note on this clone: No antigen is known for it.

This CDR3 comprises 15 residues. CDR1 is SGHRS and CDR2 is YFSETQ in the germline V gene. V lost 0 bases and J lost 2, with 12 bases in between. Some clones are missing from TCRdb's copy, which holds only in-frame ones; the method was immunoSEQ multiplex PCR. This repertoire shows 95,000 to 100,000 clones, around nine tenths found once; its top ten account for around 12%. Findings and caveats of the study: Fewer alloreactive sequences mapped to unstimulated CD4+ memory cells under siplizumab. Confirmation that proliferating Tregs from siplizumab cultures had suppressive function was not obtained.

The sequencing sample was made of non-Treg CD4+ T cells sorted from blood. V gene TRBV5-1 combines with J gene TRBJ2-7, with a weak D call TRBD2 (7 bases). This TCR was recovered from a human donor in good health. The chain's CDR3 is CASSLEGRGTYEQYF. DNA for the CDR3: TGCGCCAGCAGCTTGGAAGGGAGGGGGACCTACGAGCAGTACTTC.